The next 3 T cell receptor beta chains were all read from a single sample in a study of cytotoxic CD8 clonotypes in ibrutinib-treated CLL. Clones were sequenced by immunoSEQ multiplex PCR, and TCRdb holds only the in-frame ones, with some missing. The sample yields 75,000 to 80,000 clones, roughly 83% seen once. Sequenced material: PBMCs, taken after 24 months of ibrutinib treatment. The receptors come from a human donor with chronic lymphocytic leukemia.

The chain uses TRBV5-4 and TRBJ2-7, with 8 positions matching TRBD1. Germline V gene sequence: CDR1 SGHNT, CDR2 YYREEE (reference sequence). V shed 4 bases and J 6 bases; nucleotides not matched to a gene: 9. This CDR3 region has 14 residues. This CDR3 is CASSPRDRPSEQYF. CDR3 in DNA: TGTGCCAGCAGCCCCAGGGACAGGCCGAGCGAGCAGTACTTC.

The chain uses TRBV19 and TRBJ2-7, with 11 bases fitting TRBD1. V was clipped by 6 bases and J by 3 bases; unmatched bases: 7. From germline, CDR1 is LNHDA and CDR2 SQIVND (reference sequence). This CDR3 spans 15 amino acids. In DNA, the CDR3 is TGTGCCAGTAGCAGAGGACAGGGGGCCAACTACGAGCAGTACTTC. Translated: CASSRGQGANYEQYF.

The rearrangement links TRBV7-9 to TRBJ2-7, with 7 bases identical to TRBD1. CDR3 size: 13 residues. Germline trimming cut 4 bases from V and 1 base from J; bases unmatched to any gene: 1. CDR1 SEHNR and CDR2 FQNEAQ come from the germline V gene (reference sequence). DNA of the CDR3: TGTGCCAGCAGCTCGGGACAGTCCTACGAGCAGTACTTC. As protein: CASSSGQSYEQYF.